The 7 T cell receptor beta chains below come from one sample, sequenced in a study of Ad26.COV2.S vaccination and SARS-CoV-2 variants. Profiling relied on immunoSEQ multiplex PCR, and the TCRdb table lists in-frame clones only, not all of them. Of over 400,000 clones in the sample, 85% to 90% were seen once. Treatment denoted: about 20 received Ad26.COV2.S at low or high dose, single or two shots; several received placebo; per-sample allocation not given. Sampling was done on day 63 after the first vaccine or placebo injection. This sample comprised peripheral blood, obtained in a trial of Ad26.COV2.S vaccine versus placebo. These receptors were taken from a person between 18 and 65 years old who received the Ad26.COV2.S COVID-19 vaccine or a placebo.

The chain couples TRBV12-3 or TRBV12-4 to TRBJ1-3; D gene unclear. Trimming shortened V by 3 bases and J by 1 base, and 4 bases separated the two germline ends. The CDR3 extends over 13 amino acids. This CDR3 is CASSLFSGNTIYF. The CDR3, as DNA: TGTGCCAGCAGTTTGTTTTCTGGAAACACCATATATTTT.

The chain has TRBV5-1 and TRBJ2-2; D might be TRBD2 (6 bases). With 3 bases removed from V and 0 bases from J, the gap between germline ends came to 9 bases. CDR3 length equals 15 residues. The germline V gene has CDR1 SGHRS and CDR2 YFSETQ. The CDR3 reads CASSYRDSNTGELFF. CDR3 coding DNA: TGCGCCAGCAGCTACCGGGACTCGAACACCGGGGAGCTGTTTTTT.

The chain couples TRBV7-2 to TRBJ1-6, with a weak D call TRBD1 (6 bases). Germline V gene sequence: CDR1 SGHTA, CDR2 FQGNSA. Deletions cut 1 base from V and 10 bases from J, with 11 bases between. The length of the CDR3 is 14 residues. In DNA, the CDR3 is TGTGCCAGCAGCTTAGGTGGAGGGGGATCACCCCTCCACTTT. Amino acid sequence: CASSLGGGGSPLHF.

CDR3 sequence reads: CASSQEQGSNGYTF. Here the CDR3 DNA reads TGTGCCAGCTCACAGGAGCAGGGGTCCAATGGCTACACCTTC. The V call is TRBV18, the J call TRBJ1-2, with a weak D call TRBD1 (6 bases). V dropped 4 bases and J dropped 6 bases, with 15 bases sitting between them. This CDR3 has 14 amino acids. The germline gives CDR1 KGHSH, CDR2 LQKENI.

V and J are TRBV5-1 and TRBJ2-3; TRBD1 matches 11 bases. The V segment lost 4 bases and the J segment 0 bases; nucleotides outside the gene matches: 4. The CDR3 has 16 residues. Germline CDR1 reads SGHRS; CDR2 reads YFSETQ. The CDR3 loop is CASSRGTGGSTDTQYF. CDR3 nucleotide sequence: TGCGCCAGCAGCCGGGGGACAGGGGGTAGCACAGATACGCAGTATTTT.

J is TRBJ2-5 and V is TRBV5-1; 10 nucleotides match TRBD2. V lost 5 bases to trimming and J lost 4 bases; unmatched junction nucleotides: 11. Germline V lookup: CDR1 SGHRS, CDR2 YFSETQ. CDR3 size: 16 residues. As DNA, the CDR3 is TGCGCCAGCAGTTCCGGGACTAGCGCGGGAGGAGAGACCCAGTACTTC. Protein: CASSSGTSAGGETQYF.

This clone occurred many times. The rearrangement uses TRBV7-9 and TRBJ2-1, with unresolved D. Germline V CDR1 and CDR2: SEHNR, FQNEAQ (reference sequence). The V end was cut by 5 bases, the J end by 6 bases, with 14 bases between. This CDR3 has 14 amino acids. CDR3 amino acids: CASSPRLVPNEQFF. The DNA for the CDR3 is TGTGCCAGCAGCCCCCGACTGGTCCCCAATGAGCAGTTCTTC.